This entry concerns a single TCR beta chain. The data derive from a study of blood T cell repertoires in COVID-19. The wider study: Acute-phase and convalescent COVID-19 samples originated in the United States, Italy and Spain.

From germline, CDR1 is LGHNA and CDR2 YSLEER. Trimming pared 1 base from V and 8 bases from J, leaving 20 bases between. This CDR3 spans 16 amino acids. Assay: immunoSEQ multiplex PCR; the TCRdb copy retains only in-frame clones and omits some. The data contain more than 35,000 clones, about nine tenths of them seen just once; the ten biggest clones take up around 4.9%. The chain uses TRBV4-3 and TRBJ1-2, with D possibly TRBD1 on 6 matching bases. Source material: peripheral blood. The sequence came from a human donor in a cohort sampled during active COVID-19. DNA of the CDR3: TGCGCCAGCAGCCAAGCTAAGGCAGGGGCCATGGGAGGCTACACCTTC. Amino acids: CASSQAKAGAMGGYTF.